This TCR beta chain was captured in a study of early T cells in non-severe SARS-CoV-2 infection. Study background: Sequencing input comprised bulk RNA from unsorted whole blood; chain pairing was not available.

The sample holds a few counts of this clonotype. Its target is not known. This CDR3 has 14 amino acids. Looked up from germline, CDR1 is SGHVS and CDR2 is FQNEAQ. V lost 1 base to trimming and J lost 8 bases; unmatched junction nucleotides: 3. Study-level results: Sequences matched to VDJdb favored anti-spike CD8 responses, while private and CD4 specificities were missed.

Tagging with unique molecular identifiers was applied to individual cDNA molecules. Via MiXCR, TCRdb re-called the 5' RACE reads, giving one row per CDR3 protein. The repertoire includes tens of thousands of distinct CDR3 sequences, approximately 5.5% of them detected once, and about 4% sits in the top ten. The sample consisted of whole blood. The V and J genes are TRBV7-8 and TRBJ2-1; 9 bases agree with TRBD2. The receptor was derived from an adult who was a healthcare worker with PCR-confirmed SARS-CoV-2 infection or an uninfected control (not recorded which). The chain's CDR3 is CASSLGASGDEQFF. The CDR3 DNA sequence: TGTGCCAGCAGCTTAGGGGCTAGCGGGGATGAGCAGTTCTTC.